These 19 T cell receptor beta chains share one sample of origin, sequenced in a study of read filtering for tumor transcriptome and immune sequencing. From roughly 0.4 ug of RNA, a library with molecular barcoded alpha/delta and beta/gamma adaptors was made. TCRdb fed the reads into MiXCR, producing one record per CDR3 protein. The table shows more than 35,000 distinct CDR3 sequences, with about 10% occurring only once. The specimen sequenced was a population of CD138-negative cells sorted from bone marrow. These receptors originate from a donor aged 40 or older with multiple myeloma.

This clonotype has only a few counts. A much larger clonotype is one base distant, so this may be a read error. This rearrangement joins TRBV20-1 to TRBJ1-1; D gene uncertain. Germline-derived CDR1 and CDR2 are DFQATT and SNEGSKA (reference sequence). The CDR3 loop spans 12 amino acids. The CDR3 region has the DNA TGCAGTGCTAGAGCTCGGTGGGCTGAAGCTCTCTTT. Protein product: CSARARWAEALF.

The table lists this clonotype with many counts. The chain uses TRBV7-9 and TRBJ2-5; tentatively, D is TRBD1 or TRBD2 (6 bases each). Germline CDR1 SEHNR, CDR2 FQNEAQ (reference sequence). The ends were cut back, 6 bases at V and 5 bases at J, with 13 bases in the middle. CDR3 length equals 13 residues. The CDR3 nucleotides are TGTGCCAGCAGACAGGGAGGCGGTGAGACCCAGTACTTC. Its protein product is CASRQGGGETQYF. The full variable domain, in which reference TRBV7-9 and TRBJ2-5 provide the parts outside the CDR3, is DTGVSQNPRHKITKRGQNVTFRCDPISEHNRLYWYRQTLGQGPEFLTYFQNEAQLEKSRLLSDRFSAERPKGSFSTLEIQRTEQGDSAMYLCASRQGGGETQYFGPGTRLLVL.

The genes are TRBV6-5 and TRBJ2-5, with D hard to call. Germline CDR1 and CDR2: MNHEY and SVGAGI. This CDR3 spans 14 amino acids. Trimming shortened V by 0 bases and J by 1 base, and 6 bases separated the two germline ends. CDR3 protein: CASSYSISQETQYF. The CDR3 bases are TGTGCCAGCAGTTACTCGATTTCCCAAGAGACCCAGTACTTC.

This clonotype has at least ten counts. The gene calls are TRBV14 and TRBJ1-4; 9 bases are a match to TRBD1. V shed 4 bases, J shed 10 bases, and the junction held 7 bases outside the gene matches. CDR3 length: 14 residues. Germline loops: CDR1 SGHDN, CDR2 FVKESK. The CDR3 DNA reads TGTGCCAGCAGCCCCTGGACAGGGGTGGGAAAACTGTTTTTT. Amino acid sequence: CASSPWTGVGKLFF.

This clonotype is medium-sized within its sample. The chain recombines TRBV20-1 with TRBJ2-1; a weak D match, TRBD2 (5 bases). V gave up 4 bases and J gave up 9 bases, with 13 bases separating them. Germline loops: CDR1 DFQATT, CDR2 SNEGSKA (reference sequence). There are 12 residues in the CDR3. CDR3 coding DNA: TGCAGTGCTACTAAGCGGAATGGTGAGCAGTTCTTC. Residues: CSATKRNGEQFF.

Many counts were recorded for this clonotype. The rearrangement uses TRBV29-1 and TRBJ2-3; 7 bases align to TRBD2. The CDR3 spans 12 residues. The germline V gene encodes CDR1 SQVTM and CDR2 ANQGSEA. Trimming at V came to 7 bases and at J to 5 bases, leaving 6 bases not matched to a gene. Here the CDR3 reads CSAVGGKDTQYF. CDR3 nucleotide sequence: TGCAGCGCAGTCGGGGGGAAAGATACGCAGTATTTT.

To note about this clonotype: The junction and the germline gene differ at one end; a read error may be behind it. The chain combines TRBV7-2 with TRBJ2-4, with D perhaps matching TRBD2 (5 bases). Germline V gene data show CDR1 as SGHTA and CDR2 as FQGNSA. The CDR3 is made up of 15 amino acids. This chain's CDR3 is CVSSGQAVPGNIQYF. The CDR3 region has the DNA TGTGTCAGCAGCGGTCAGGCAGTCCCAGGAAACATTCAGTACTTC.

This clonotype was recorded at least ten times. The rearrangement uses TRBV20-1 and TRBJ2-5; the D gene is possibly TRBD1 (6 bases). V shed 5 bases and J shed 1 base, with 14 bases lying between them. The CDR3 consists of 14 residues. CDR1 and CDR2 (germline): DFQATT, SNEGSKA (reference sequence). CDR3 region: CSAPRRGGQETQYF. DNA of the CDR3: TGCAGTGCTCCAAGACGAGGGGGCCAAGAGACCCAGTACTTC.

This clonotype has ten or more counts. The chain has TRBV20-1 and TRBJ2-7, with TRBD1 identical over 8 bases. V was clipped by 6 bases and J by 4 bases; unmatched bases: 11. Germline V gene sequence: CDR1 DFQATT, CDR2 SNEGSKA (reference sequence). The CDR3 sequence is 14 residues long. The CDR3 region has the DNA TGCAGTGCCGTCGCGACAGGGGAAGGTTACGAGCAGTACTTC. Translation: CSAVATGEGYEQYF.

This clonotype has a count of ten or more. CDR3 sequence reads: CASSLSMWDRVGEQYF. In DNA, the CDR3 is TGTGCCAGCAGCTTGTCCATGTGGGACAGGGTTGGCGAGCAGTACTTC. The rearrangement links TRBV5-5 to TRBJ2-7; 9 nucleotides match TRBD1. With V trimmed by 1 base and J by 6 bases, 11 bases remained unmatched. The length of the CDR3 is 16 residues. Germline CDR1 reads SGHKS; CDR2 reads YYEKEE (reference sequence).

This clonotype was recorded many times. V usage is TRBV7-3 and J usage is TRBJ2-5; D is unresolved. Germline V lookup: CDR1 SGHTA, CDR2 FQGTGA. Trimming removed 4 bases from V and 3 bases from J, with 18 bases in between. The CDR3 sequence is 16 residues long. DNA of the CDR3: TGTGCCAGCAGCTACCCAAGGTGGGCAGTAGAAGAGACCCAGTACTTC. Translating it yields CASSYPRWAVEETQYF.

Many counts were recorded for this clonotype. V gene TRBV11-2 combines with J gene TRBJ1-2; D gene uncertain. CDR3 length: 13 residues. CDR1 and CDR2 (germline): SGHAT, FQNNGV. V dropped 5 bases and J dropped 6 bases, with 13 bases sitting between them. The CDR3 nucleotides read TGTGCCAGCAGCCACCCGTCTATTCATGGCTACACCTTC. The encoded protein is CASSHPSIHGYTF. Complete variable domain (other parts from reference TRBV11-2 and TRBJ1-2): EAGVAQSPRYKIIEKRQSVAFWCNPISGHATLYWYQQILGQGPKLLIQFQNNGVVDDSQLPKDRFSAERLKGVDSTLKIQPAKLEDSAVYLCASSHPSIHGYTFGSGTRLTVV.

The rearrangement uses TRBV10-3 and TRBJ1-1, with 7 nucleotides matching TRBD1. V lost 2 bases, J lost 12 bases, and 9 bases stayed unmatched. The CDR3 loop spans 13 amino acids. CDR1 is ENHRY and CDR2 is SYGVKD in the germline V gene. The CDR3 sequence is CAISETHDRETFF. In DNA form, the CDR3 reads TGTGCCATCAGTGAGACCCACGACAGGGAAACTTTCTTT.

As regards this clonotype: A far larger clone is only one base removed, so a read error is likely. The chain has TRBV6-1 and TRBJ2-1; a weak D match, TRBD1 (5 bases). Germline values: CDR1 MNHNS, CDR2 SASEGT. The CDR3 contains 12 residues. CDR3 sequence reads: CASRRTDNEQSF. The CDR3 DNA reads TGTGCCAGCAGAAGGACGGACAATGAGCAGTCCTTC.

This clonotype was seen repeatedly, ten times or more. This chain joins TRBV29-1 and TRBJ1-1; D not certain. CDR3 length: 13 amino acids. V was clipped by 0 bases and J by 5 bases, with 10 bases between them. Germline V lookup: CDR1 SQVTM, CDR2 ANQGSEA. Here the CDR3 DNA reads TGCAGCGTTGAAGATCCCAGAAAGACTGAAGCTTTCTTT. It encodes CSVEDPRKTEAFF. Supplemented by reference TRBV29-1 and TRBJ1-1, the full variable domain reads SAVISQKPSRDICQRGTSLTIQCQVDSQVTMMFWYRQQPGQSLTLIATANQGSEATYESGFVIDKFPISRPNLTFSTLTVSNMSPEDSSIYLCSVEDPRKTEAFFGQGTRLTVV.

As for this clonotype: A much more abundant neighbour one base away suggests this may be a read error. This chain joins TRBV6-1 and TRBJ2-5; D remains ambiguous. The CDR3 has 16 amino acids. The germline V gene encodes CDR1 MNHNS and CDR2 SASEGT. The germline V and J ends were trimmed by 5 bases and 2 bases, with 18 bases remaining between them. The CDR3 protein is CASSSGFKRTQETQYF. CDR3 coding DNA: TGTGCCAGCAGTTCCGGCTTCAAGAGGACGCAAGAGACCCAGTACTTC.

This clonotype was seen repeatedly, ten times or more. The V and J genes are TRBV29-1 and TRBJ2-1, with 10 bases identical to TRBD1. The CDR3 loop spans 13 amino acids. The germline V gene encodes CDR1 SQVTM and CDR2 ANQGSEA. V was clipped by 7 bases and J by 6 bases; unmatched bases: 6. In nucleotides, the CDR3 is TGCAGCGCCACCGGGACAGGGGCCAATGAGCAGTTCTTC. Translating gives CSATGTGANEQFF.

Many counts were recorded for this clonotype. J is TRBJ1-5 and V is TRBV3-1; D is uncertain. V was clipped by 1 base and J by 3 bases, with 4 bases between them. The CDR3 covers 13 residues. Per the germline V gene, CDR1 is LGHDT and CDR2 is YNNKEL (reference sequence). The CDR3, as DNA: TGTGCCAGCAGCCAAGCCCCCAATCAGCCCCAGCATTTT. It encodes CASSQAPNQPQHF.

This clonotype was observed many times. The gene calls are TRBV2 and TRBJ2-3, with D possibly matching TRBD1 (6 bases). This CDR3 is 14 amino acids long. Trimming removed 3 bases at V and 2 bases at J, with 9 bases between. Germline CDR1 SNHLY, CDR2 FYNNEI. The CDR3 DNA reads as TGTGCCAGCAGTGAGGGGGCTACCACAGATACGCAGTATTTT. Encoded protein: CASSEGATTDTQYF.